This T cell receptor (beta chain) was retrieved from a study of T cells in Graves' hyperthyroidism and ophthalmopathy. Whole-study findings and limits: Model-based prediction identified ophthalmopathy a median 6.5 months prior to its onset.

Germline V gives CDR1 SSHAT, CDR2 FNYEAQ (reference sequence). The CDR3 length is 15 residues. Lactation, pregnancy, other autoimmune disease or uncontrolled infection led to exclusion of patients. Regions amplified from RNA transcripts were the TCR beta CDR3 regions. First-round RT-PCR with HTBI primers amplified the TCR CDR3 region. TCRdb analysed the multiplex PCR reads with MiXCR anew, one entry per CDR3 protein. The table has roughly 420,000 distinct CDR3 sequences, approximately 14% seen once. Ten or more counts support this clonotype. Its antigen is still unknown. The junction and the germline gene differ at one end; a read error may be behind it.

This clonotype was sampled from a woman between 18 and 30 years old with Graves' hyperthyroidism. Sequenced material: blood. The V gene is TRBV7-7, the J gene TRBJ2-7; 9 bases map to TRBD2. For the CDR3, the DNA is TGTGCTAGCAGCGAAGGGACTAGCTTAGGCTACGAGCAGTACTTC. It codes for CASSEGTSLGYEQYF.